The 3 T cell receptor beta chains given below trace back to one sample, sequenced in a study of cytomegalovirus exposure and HLA in healthy donors. The PCR contained 60 Vbeta and 13 Jbeta primers. Clones were sequenced by immunoSEQ multiplex PCR, and TCRdb holds only the in-frame ones, with some missing. The sample contains hundreds of thousands of clones, approximately 82% of which appear only once. Sample: PBMCs. The receptor set was obtained from a woman aged 40-49 years in good health and CMV-seronegative.

This clone showed up just a few times. V is TRBV25-1 and J is TRBJ1-4, with 7 bases that match TRBD1. This CDR3 is 14 amino acids long. J gave up 13 bases and V 4 bases, and 12 bases lay outside the gene matches. CDR1 MGHDK and CDR2 SYGVNS come from the germline V gene. The CDR3 protein is CASSADMGSGGLFF. CDR3 coding DNA: TGTGCCAGCAGTGCGGATATGGGTTCAGGGGGACTGTTTTTT.

The chain combines TRBV30 with TRBJ1-1, with 8 positions matching TRBD1. The CDR3 covers 13 residues. The J segment lost 3 bases and the V segment lost 1 base, leaving 1 base of the junction unmatched. Germline CDR1 GTSNPN, CDR2 SVGIG (reference sequence). The CDR3 bases are TGTGCCTGGAGTGGGGGACAGGACACTGAAGCTTTCTTT. Protein: CAWSGGQDTEAFF. The complete variable domain, with remaining parts taken from reference TRBV30 and TRBJ1-1, reads SQTIHQWPATLVQPVGSPLSLECTVEGTSNPNLYWYRQAAGRGLQLLFYSVGIGQISSEVPQNLSASRPQDRQFILSSKKLLLSDSGFYLCAWSGGQDTEAFFGQGTRLTVV.

This chain connects TRBV6-6 to TRBJ2-5, with 8 bases that match TRBD1. This CDR3 is built from 13 residues. V shed 8 bases and J 4 bases; nucleotides not matched to a gene: 6. Germline V gene sequence: CDR1 MNHNY, CDR2 SVGAGI (reference sequence). CDR3 residues: CASDRGVGETQYF. Written as DNA, the CDR3 is TGTGCCAGCGACAGGGGAGTAGGAGAGACCCAGTACTTC.